These 5 T cell receptor beta chains originate from one sample sequenced in a study of T cells after posttransplantation cyclophosphamide. The data were produced by immunoSEQ multiplex PCR, yet TCRdb's version contains in-frame clones alone and is incomplete. Altogether 30,000 or so clones are present, 75% to 90% being singletons, with the ten largest covering approximately 3.5%. Sequencing was done on a sample of PBMCs. The receptors originated from a man aged 50-59 years.

The sample holds a few counts of this clone. The chain is built from TRBV9 and TRBJ1-2; 11 positions match TRBD1. Germline V gives CDR1 SGDLS, CDR2 YYNGEE. Losses at the gene ends were 4 bases for V and 5 bases for J; bases not matched to a gene: 13. This CDR3 is 17 amino acids long. The CDR3 coding sequence is TGTGCCAGCAGCTCCCAGGGGTGGACAGGGGGCGGGTATGGCTACACCTTC. Translation gives CASSSQGWTGGGYGYTF.

V gene TRBV9 combines with J gene TRBJ1-2; TRBD1 matches 12 bases. This CDR3 is built from 17 residues. The germline V gene has CDR1 SGDLS and CDR2 YYNGEE. V lost 0 bases to trimming and J lost 4 bases; unmatched junction nucleotides: 7. The CDR3: CASSVVGTGGSGYGYTF. Here the CDR3 DNA reads TGTGCCAGCAGCGTAGTGGGGACAGGGGGCTCCGGCTATGGCTACACCTTC.

The V gene is TRBV11-3, the J gene TRBJ1-1, with D possibly being TRBD1 (5 bases). Germline assignment: CDR1 SGHNT and CDR2 YENEEA. The CDR3 is 15 residues long. V was clipped by 2 bases and J by 1 base, with 11 bases between them. The CDR3 is CASSLYGTSNTEAFF. DNA of the CDR3: TGTGCCAGCAGCTTATACGGGACTTCGAACACTGAAGCTTTCTTT.

The rearrangement uses TRBV6-1 and TRBJ2-3; the match to TRBD2 covers 10 bases. Losses at the gene ends were 7 bases for V and 4 bases for J; bases not matched to a gene: 8. The CDR3 consists of 15 residues. Germline CDR1 and CDR2: MNHNS and SASEGT. The CDR3 DNA sequence: TGTGCCAGCAATATGGCTAGCGGGAGCGCAGATACGCAGTATTTT. It codes for CASNMASGSADTQYF.

As to this clone: The same CDR3 also results from other DNA sequences found in this sample. The chain links TRBV6-1 to TRBJ1-1; a weak D match, TRBD1 (5 bases). This CDR3 contains 15 residues. Deletions cut 1 base from V and 5 bases from J, with 14 bases between. CDR1 and CDR2 from the germline V gene are MNHNS and SASEGT. CDR3 in DNA: TGTGCCAGCAGTGAAGACCGGCCGCGGGGGACTGAAGCTTTCTTT. Protein: CASSEDRPRGTEAFF.